This note documents a single T cell receptor (beta chain) sequence. These data come from a study of blood T cell repertoires in COVID-19. At the level of the study: Samples of COVID-19 (acute and convalescent) were obtained from the United States, Italy and Spain. The cDNA or gDNA used as material had been derived from T cells, B-cell-depleted T cells, or PBMCs.

After removal of 3 bases from V and 1 base from J, the junction contained 7 bases not matched to a gene. Germline V gives CDR1 WSHSY, CDR2 SAAADI. The CDR3 is made up of 18 amino acids. Study processing details: Amplification from reference gene primers served as the basis for estimated nucleated cell counts. Clones were read by immunoSEQ multiplex PCR, and TCRdb kept only the in-frame ones, dropping some. The DNA gave D and trimming, while V, J and clone size come from that table. Among around 290,000 clones, around 89% were seen once, and the ten largest hold roughly 4.8%. This sequence originates from a man in his forties or fifties with acute or convalescent COVID-19. J is TRBJ1-4 and V is TRBV10-2, with TRBD1 identical over 11 bases. The material sequenced was peripheral blood. The CDR3 region has the DNA TGCGCCAGCAGTGATCTCCGGGACAGGGGGATAACTAATGAAAAACTGTTTTTT. Its translation: CASSDLRDRGITNEKLFF.